Sequencing of this TCR beta chain was carried out in a study of blood T cells in healthy people across ages. Points from the study as a whole: Aged donors had fewer naive CD4+ cells and lower diversity than long-lived donors. Observed TCR beta diversity per million T cells went down as age went up. This fall followed a roughly linear course with age.

This clonotype has more than one count but fewer than ten. Its specificity is unknown. A J-beta primer mix and a sample-barcoded 5' primer were used in a second PCR of roughly 6 to 11 cycles. A minimum of 2.5 million CDR3-containing paired-end reads was obtained for each sample. A single record per CDR3 protein comes from TCRdb applying MiXCR to the 5' RACE reads. The sample holds 1.5 million to 2 million distinct CDR3 sequences, roughly 30% seen once. The TCR comes from a woman aged 30 to 39 in good health. Specimen: blood.

In DNA form, the CDR3 reads TGCAGTGCTAGAAAACTAGGCTCCTACGAGCAGTACTTC. This encodes CSARKLGSYEQYF. The rearrangement joins TRBV20-1 to TRBJ2-7, with a tentative D call TRBD2 (5 bases). The CDR3 covers 13 residues. The V end lost 2 bases, the J end lost 0 bases, and 8 bases lay between the germline ends. Germline V gene data show CDR1 as DFQATT and CDR2 as SNEGSKA (reference sequence).